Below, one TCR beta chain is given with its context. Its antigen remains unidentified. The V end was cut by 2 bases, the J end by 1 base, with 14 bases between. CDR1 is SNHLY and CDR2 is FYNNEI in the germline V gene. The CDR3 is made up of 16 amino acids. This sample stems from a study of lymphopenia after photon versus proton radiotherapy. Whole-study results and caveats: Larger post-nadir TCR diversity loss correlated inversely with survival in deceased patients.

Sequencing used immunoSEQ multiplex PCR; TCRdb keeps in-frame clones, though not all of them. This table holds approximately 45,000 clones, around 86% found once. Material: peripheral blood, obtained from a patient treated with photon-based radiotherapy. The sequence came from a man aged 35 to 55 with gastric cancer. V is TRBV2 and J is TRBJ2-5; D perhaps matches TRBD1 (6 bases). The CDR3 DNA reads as TGTGCCAGCAGTGAAAGTCAGGACAGTACCCAAGAGACCCAGTACTTC. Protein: CASSESQDSTQETQYF.